The 30 T cell receptor beta chains below were found in one sample sequenced in a study of response to subunit inactivated influenza vaccine. TCRdb passed the RT-PCR reads through MiXCR, listing each CDR3 protein once. Among roughly 500,000 distinct CDR3 sequences listed, 25% were seen once. Here the sequenced sample was CD4+ T cells sorted from PBMCs, taken less than 6 days after vaccination. These receptors all stem from a man between 50 and 59 years old who received an inactivated influenza vaccine.

The chain couples TRBV10-3 to TRBJ2-1; 7 bases are shared with TRBD2. Germline loops: CDR1 ENHRY, CDR2 SYGVKD. The CDR3 totals 17 residues. V lost 3 bases to trimming and J lost 0 bases; unmatched junction nucleotides: 8. This chain's CDR3 is CAISDHLGGGSYNEQFF. The CDR3 DNA follows: TGTGCCATCAGTGACCACCTGGGGGGGGGCTCCTACAATGAGCAGTTCTTC.

This clonotype came up a few times. The gene calls are TRBV7-2 and TRBJ2-7, with D unclear. The germline V and J ends were trimmed by 5 bases and 0 bases, with 17 bases remaining between them. Germline loops: CDR1 SGHTA, CDR2 FQGNSA. This CDR3 contains 16 residues. CDR3 in amino acids: CASSPRRGFSSYEQYF. CDR3 bases: TGTGCCAGCAGCCCCCGACGTGGCTTTAGCTCCTACGAGCAGTACTTC.

This clonotype has more than one count but fewer than ten. The rearrangement links TRBV20-1 to TRBJ1-1; a weak D match, TRBD1 (6 bases). Trimming removed 6 bases from V and 1 base from J, with 15 bases in between. In germline, CDR1 is DFQATT, CDR2 SNEGSKA (reference sequence). CDR3 length equals 14 residues. The CDR3 DNA is TGCAGTGCCGTGCCGGGACAACGGAACACTGAAGCTTTCTTT. This gives the protein CSAVPGQRNTEAFF.

This clonotype has only a few counts. V usage is TRBV27 and J usage is TRBJ2-5; D perhaps matches TRBD1 (6 bases). The CDR3 sequence is 14 residues long. Germline loops: CDR1 MNHEY, CDR2 SMNVEV (reference sequence). The V gene lost 6 bases and the J gene lost 7 bases, with 18 bases spanning the gap. The CDR3 protein is CASRGGRGRGTQYF. CDR3 bases: TGTGCCAGCAGAGGAGGCAGGGGAAGGGGGACCCAGTACTTC.

The gene calls are TRBV6-1 and TRBJ1-4; D is unclear. This CDR3 has 14 residues. Trimming left V 6 bases short and J 0 bases short, with 8 bases between. Germline assignment: CDR1 MNHNS and CDR2 SASEGT. CDR3 residues: CASRDQATNEKLFF. CDR3 coding DNA: TGTGCCAGCAGGGACCAGGCAACTAATGAAAAACTGTTTTTT.

This clonotype was seen only a few times. The V and J genes are TRBV29-1 and TRBJ2-5; a possible D gene is TRBD2 (6 bases). Germline CDR1 SQVTM, CDR2 ANQGSEA. CDR3 length: 14 residues. Trimming stripped 0 bases from V and 5 bases from J, with 13 bases between. The CDR3 spells CSVEDGPGGETQYF. CDR3 DNA sequence: TGCAGCGTTGAAGATGGGCCCGGGGGTGAGACCCAGTACTTC.

This clonotype came up once. The chain uses TRBV20-1 and TRBJ2-7; perhaps TRBD2 as D (5 bases). CDR3 length: 15 amino acids. Trimming stripped 0 bases from V and 3 bases from J, with 15 bases between. Germline lookup yields CDR1 DFQATT and CDR2 SNEGSKA (reference sequence). The CDR3 loop is CSARDLTGRVYEQYF. The DNA for the CDR3 is TGCAGTGCTAGAGATCTGACGGGAAGGGTCTACGAGCAGTACTTC.

The V and J genes are TRBV4-1 and TRBJ2-3; D possibly uses TRBD1 or TRBD2 (6 bases each). CDR1 is MGHRA and CDR2 is YSYEKL in the germline V gene. The CDR3 is 16 amino acids. Between the trimmed V and J ends, which lost 0 bases and 6 bases, there was a span of 16 bases. CDR3 nucleotide sequence: TGCGCCAGCAGCCAAGAATACAGTGAGGGGGGTGATACGCAGTATTTT. It yields the protein CASSQEYSEGGDTQYF.

The chain combines TRBV20-1 with TRBJ2-1; 13 nucleotides align to TRBD2. The CDR3 length is 16 residues. Germline V gene lookup returns CDR1 DFQATT and CDR2 SNEGSKA (reference sequence). With V trimmed by 2 bases and J by 6 bases, 7 bases remained unmatched. The CDR3 loop reads CSARRPGLAGVNEQFF. Written as DNA, the CDR3 is TGCAGTGCTAGACGCCCCGGACTAGCGGGAGTCAATGAGCAGTTCTTC.

This rearrangement joins TRBV6-2 or TRBV6-3 to TRBJ2-2; 13 bases are shared with TRBD2. This CDR3 spans 18 amino acids. The germline gives CDR1 MNHEY, CDR2 SVGEGT. The junction had 8 bases not matched to a gene; V was cut back by 6 bases and J by 1 base. The DNA for the CDR3 is TGTGCCAGCAGGCCGGGACTAGCGGGGAGAAAGAACACCGGGGAGCTGTTTTTT. It is translated as CASRPGLAGRKNTGELFF.

The chain is built from TRBV19 and TRBJ1-5; TRBD1 agrees at 8 bases. Per germline, CDR1 LNHDA and CDR2 SQIVND (reference sequence). The CDR3 contains 15 residues. The ends lost 4 bases at V and 6 bases at J; junction bases unmatched: 8. CDR3 loop: CASSRKTGGAQPQHF. The CDR3 DNA sequence: TGTGCCAGTAGTAGGAAAACAGGGGGAGCTCAGCCCCAGCATTTT.

This clonotype has at least ten counts. This sequence joins TRBV6-5 and TRBJ2-3, with TRBD2 matching 10 bases. This CDR3 spans 18 amino acids. J gave up 2 bases and V 0 bases, and 8 bases lay outside the gene matches. CDR1 and CDR2 (germline): MNHEY, SVGAGI. DNA of the CDR3: TGTGCCAGCAGTTACTCCGCTAGCGGGAGTGGTGCCACAGATACGCAGTATTTT. Protein: CASSYSASGSGATDTQYF.

The rearrangement uses TRBV18 and TRBJ2-7, with D hard to call. In germline, CDR1 is KGHSH, CDR2 LQKENI. The CDR3 has 14 amino acids. With 2 bases removed from V and 2 bases from J, the gap between germline ends came to 10 bases. The CDR3 is CASSPLQTTYEQYF. CDR3 bases: TGTGCCAGCTCACCATTACAAACAACCTACGAGCAGTACTTC.

The rearrangement joins TRBV10-2 to TRBJ2-7; 8 bases align to TRBD1. With 7 bases clipped from V and 3 bases from J, the junction kept 8 bases outside the gene matches. The CDR3 spans 14 residues. CDR1 and CDR2 from the germline V gene are WSHSY and SAAADI. The CDR3 DNA reads as TGCGCCAGCAAAGCACCGGACAGGGACTACGAGCAGTACTTC. Protein sequence: CASKAPDRDYEQYF.

This clonotype has more than one count but fewer than ten. V and J are TRBV5-4 and TRBJ2-1; 7 bases agree with TRBD1. CDR1 and CDR2 (germline): SGHNT, YYREEE (reference sequence). CDR3 length: 16 amino acids. Germline trimming cut 4 bases from V and 0 bases from J; bases unmatched to any gene: 7. The CDR3 region is CASSTGTASSYNEQFF. In nucleotides, the CDR3 is TGTGCCAGCAGCACTGGGACAGCGAGCTCCTACAATGAGCAGTTCTTC.

Here the CDR3 reads CASSVRGSGTGELFF. CDR3 nucleotide sequence: TGTGCCAGCAGCGTACGTGGGTCGGGCACCGGGGAGCTGTTTTTT. This chain joins TRBV9 and TRBJ2-2; D not certain. Germline lookup yields CDR1 SGDLS and CDR2 YYNGEE. There are 15 residues in the CDR3. V was trimmed by 1 base and J by 4 bases, leaving 11 bases between them.

This clonotype was seen a few times. The CDR3 region has the DNA TGTGCCAGCAGCTTAAGGCAGGGGAATGTACAGACCCAGTACTTC. It encodes CASSLRQGNVQTQYF. The chain employs TRBV7-6 and TRBJ2-5; D possibly corresponds to TRBD1 (6 bases). The V gene's germline CDR1 is SGHVS and CDR2 FNYEAQ. Trimming took off 2 bases at V and 6 bases at J, with 16 bases between the two ends. This CDR3 is built from 15 residues. The full variable domain, with the rest looked up from reference TRBV7-6 and TRBJ2-5, is GAGVSQSPRYKVTKRGQDVALRCDPISGHVSLYWYRQALGQGPEFLTYFNYEAQQDKSGLPNDRFSAERPEGSISTLTIQRTEQRDSAMYRCASSLRQGNVQTQYFGPGTRLLVL.

CDR3 in amino acids: CASSQDLTWGTGALSYNEQFF. DNA for the CDR3: TGCGCCAGCAGCCAAGATTTAACGTGGGGAACAGGGGCCCTCTCCTACAATGAGCAGTTCTTC. This chain links TRBV4-1 with TRBJ2-1; 7 bases line up with TRBD1. V trimming: 0 bases; J trimming: 0 bases; junction bases outside the gene matches: 17. Germline V gene lookup returns CDR1 MGHRA and CDR2 YSYEKL. The CDR3 is 21 amino acids.

The V gene is TRBV20-1, the J gene TRBJ2-7; a weak D match, TRBD2 (6 bases). This CDR3 region has 14 residues. Germline V gene data show CDR1 as DFQATT and CDR2 as SNEGSKA (reference sequence). V was shortened by 5 bases and J by 2 bases, with 16 bases between the two germline ends. The CDR3 region has the DNA TGCAGTGCTCTGGGGCGGGACTCCCCCTACGAGCAGTACTTC. Protein product: CSALGRDSPYEQYF.

V usage is TRBV20-1 and J usage is TRBJ2-1, with 8 bases matching TRBD2. There are 14 residues in the CDR3. The ends lost 6 bases at V and 2 bases at J; junction bases unmatched: 6. Per germline, CDR1 DFQATT and CDR2 SNEGSKA (reference sequence). CDR3 protein: CSARLAPAYNEQFF. The CDR3, as DNA: TGCAGTGCCAGACTAGCGCCTGCCTACAATGAGCAGTTCTTC.

The chain combines TRBV4-1 with TRBJ1-2, with D hard to call. Germline V gene data show CDR1 as MGHRA and CDR2 as YSYEKL. The CDR3 contains 16 residues. V shed 4 bases and J shed 4 bases, with 19 bases lying between them. CDR3 region: CASSLTPRGGSYGYTF. The DNA for the CDR3 is TGCGCCAGCAGCCTTACCCCGCGGGGTGGGAGCTATGGCTACACCTTC.

The rearrangement uses TRBV12-3 or TRBV12-4 and TRBJ1-1; a possible D gene is TRBD1 (5 bases). This CDR3 is 15 amino acids long. Trimming removed 3 bases from V and 6 bases from J, with 17 bases in between. CDR3 sequence: CASSFSRGARPEAFF. The CDR3 DNA sequence: TGTGCCAGCAGTTTCAGTCGTGGGGCGAGACCTGAAGCTTTCTTT.

This clonotype was picked up a small number of times. The CDR3 protein is CASSLNGASGETQYF. The DNA of the CDR3 is TGTGCCAGCAGCTTGAACGGGGCCTCGGGGGAGACCCAGTACTTC. The V call is TRBV5-6, the J call TRBJ2-5; either TRBD1 or TRBD2 may supply D (5 bases each). The CDR3 loop spans 15 amino acids. V shed 1 base and J shed 5 bases, with 15 bases lying between them. The V gene's germline CDR1 is SGHDT and CDR2 YYEEEE.

The chain recombines TRBV10-3 with TRBJ2-5, with a weak D call TRBD2 (5 bases). The CDR3 sequence is 13 residues long. In germline, CDR1 is ENHRY, CDR2 SYGVKD. V lost 3 bases to trimming and J lost 5 bases, with 10 bases between them. CDR3 region: CAISDRGPETQYF. The CDR3 DNA reads TGTGCCATCAGTGACCGGGGTCCGGAGACCCAGTACTTC.

V and J are TRBV20-1 and TRBJ2-7, with TRBD1 identical over 9 bases. Germline CDR1 is DFQATT and CDR2 is SNEGSKA (reference sequence). The ends lost 1 base at V and 4 bases at J; junction bases unmatched: 5. The CDR3 length is 14 residues. CDR3 in amino acids: CSARAHRGQYEQYF. The CDR3 nucleotides read TGCAGTGCTAGAGCCCACAGGGGGCAGTACGAGCAGTACTTC.

For the CDR3, the DNA is TGTGCCAGCAGCTTAAACGGCTCACCCCTCCACTTT. This encodes CASSLNGSPLHF. This chain connects TRBV7-9 to TRBJ1-6; D call uncertain. Germline loops: CDR1 SEHNR, CDR2 FQNEAQ (reference sequence). The CDR3 has 12 residues. With 2 bases removed from V and 10 bases from J, the gap between germline ends came to 6 bases.

This clonotype has only a few counts. The chain recombines TRBV4-2 with TRBJ2-5, with D perhaps matching TRBD2 (5 bases). Germline V gene lookup returns CDR1 LGHNA and CDR2 YNFKEQ. There are 15 residues in the CDR3. The V gene lost 1 base and the J gene lost 2 bases, with 11 bases spanning the gap. This CDR3 is CASSQGQQRQETQYF. The CDR3 DNA reads TGTGCCAGCAGCCAAGGGCAACAGCGGCAAGAGACCCAGTACTTC.

The chain joins TRBV27 to TRBJ1-6; 9 nucleotides agree with TRBD1. The CDR3 has 17 residues. Trimming took 6 bases from V and 0 from J; bases not matched to a gene: 6. Germline CDR1 reads MNHEY; CDR2 reads SMNVEV (reference sequence). The DNA for the CDR3 is TGTGCCAGCAGCTCCGGGACAGGGAGCTCCTATAATTCACCCCTCCACTTT. It specifies CASSSGTGSSYNSPLHF.

This chain connects TRBV29-1 to TRBJ2-6; 10 bases fit TRBD1. The CDR3 is 17 amino acids. After removal of 5 bases from V and 3 bases from J, the junction contained 10 bases not matched to a gene. From germline, CDR1 is SQVTM and CDR2 ANQGSEA. The CDR3 nucleotides read TGCAGCGTTTCAACCGGGACAGGGGCGGTTGGGGCCAACGTCCTGACTTTC. Amino acid sequence: CSVSTGTGAVGANVLTF. The full variable domain, completed using reference TRBV29-1 and TRBJ2-6, is SAVISQKPSRDICQRGTSLTIQCQVDSQVTMMFWYRQQPGQSLTLIATANQGSEATYESGFVIDKFPISRPNLTFSTLTVSNMSPEDSSIYLCSVSTGTGAVGANVLTFGAGSRLTVL.

This clonotype was detected a few times. The genes are TRBV10-3 and TRBJ2-2; D not certain. The CDR3 contains 14 residues. Trimming took 2 bases from V and 1 from J, leaving 5 bases between them. Germline-derived CDR1 and CDR2 are ENHRY and SYGVKD. This chain's CDR3 is CAISEGQNTGELFF. The CDR3 nucleotides read TGTGCCATCAGTGAGGGGCAGAACACCGGGGAGCTGTTTTTT.